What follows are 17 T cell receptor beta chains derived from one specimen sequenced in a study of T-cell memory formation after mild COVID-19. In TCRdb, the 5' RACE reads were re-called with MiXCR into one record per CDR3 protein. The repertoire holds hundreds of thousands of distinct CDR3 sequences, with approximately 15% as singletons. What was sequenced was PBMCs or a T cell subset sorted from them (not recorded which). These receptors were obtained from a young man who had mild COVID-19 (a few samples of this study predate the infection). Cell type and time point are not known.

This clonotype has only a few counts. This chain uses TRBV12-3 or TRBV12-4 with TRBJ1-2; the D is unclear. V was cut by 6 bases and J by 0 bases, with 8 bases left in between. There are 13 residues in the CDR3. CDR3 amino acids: CASRPHTNYGYTF. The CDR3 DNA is TGTGCCAGCAGGCCACATACTAACTATGGCTACACCTTC.

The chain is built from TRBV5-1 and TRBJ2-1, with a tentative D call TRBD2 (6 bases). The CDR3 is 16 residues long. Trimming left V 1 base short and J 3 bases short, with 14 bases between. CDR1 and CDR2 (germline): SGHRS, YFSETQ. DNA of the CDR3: TGCGCCAGCAGCTTGCCTGTGACGGGAGTCTACAATGAGCAGTTCTTC. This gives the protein CASSLPVTGVYNEQFF.

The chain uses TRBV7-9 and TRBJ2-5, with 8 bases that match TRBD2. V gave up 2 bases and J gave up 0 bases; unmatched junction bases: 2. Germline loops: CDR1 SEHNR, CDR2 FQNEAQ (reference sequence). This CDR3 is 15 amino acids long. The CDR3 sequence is CASSLRGGYQETQYF. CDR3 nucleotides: TGTGCCAGCAGCTTACGGGGGGGGTACCAAGAGACCCAGTACTTC.

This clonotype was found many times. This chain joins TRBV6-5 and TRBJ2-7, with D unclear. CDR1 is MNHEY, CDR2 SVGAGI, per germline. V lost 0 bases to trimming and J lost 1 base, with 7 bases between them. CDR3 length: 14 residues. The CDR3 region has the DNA TGTGCCAGCAGTTACTCGGTTCTATCCTACGAGCAGTACTTC. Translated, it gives CASSYSVLSYEQYF.

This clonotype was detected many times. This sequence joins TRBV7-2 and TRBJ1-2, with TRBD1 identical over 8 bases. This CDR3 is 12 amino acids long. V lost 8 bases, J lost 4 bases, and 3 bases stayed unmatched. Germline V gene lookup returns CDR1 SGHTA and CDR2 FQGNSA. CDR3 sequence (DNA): TGTGCCAGCGGAGGACAGGGCTATGGCTACACCTTC. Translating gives CASGGQGYGYTF.

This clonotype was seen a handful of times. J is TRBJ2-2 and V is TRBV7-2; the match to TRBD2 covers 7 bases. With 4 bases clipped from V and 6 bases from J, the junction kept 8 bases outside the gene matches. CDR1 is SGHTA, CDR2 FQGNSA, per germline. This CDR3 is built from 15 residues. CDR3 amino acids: CASSYSGTTPGELFF. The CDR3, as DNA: TGTGCCAGCAGCTACTCAGGGACTACCCCCGGGGAGCTGTTTTTT.

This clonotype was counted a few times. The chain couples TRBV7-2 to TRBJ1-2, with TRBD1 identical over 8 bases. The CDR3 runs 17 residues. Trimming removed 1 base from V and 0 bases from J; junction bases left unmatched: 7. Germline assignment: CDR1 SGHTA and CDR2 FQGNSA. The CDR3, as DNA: TGTGCCAGCAGCTTAGACCGGACAGGGAGGGCTAACTATGGCTACACCTTC. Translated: CASSLDRTGRANYGYTF.

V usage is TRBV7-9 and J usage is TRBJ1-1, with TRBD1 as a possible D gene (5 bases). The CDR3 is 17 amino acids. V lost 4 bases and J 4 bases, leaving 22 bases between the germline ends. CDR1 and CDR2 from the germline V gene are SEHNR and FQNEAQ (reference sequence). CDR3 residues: CASSSGHGGGYSTEAFF. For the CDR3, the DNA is TGTGCCAGCAGCTCCGGCCATGGGGGTGGATACAGCACTGAAGCTTTCTTT.

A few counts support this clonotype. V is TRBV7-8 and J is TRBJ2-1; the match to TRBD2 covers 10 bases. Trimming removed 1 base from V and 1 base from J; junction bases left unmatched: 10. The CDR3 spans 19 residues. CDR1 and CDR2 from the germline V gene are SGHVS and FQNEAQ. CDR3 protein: CASSLVAVAGGLSYNEQFF. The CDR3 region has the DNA TGTGCCAGCAGCTTAGTCGCGGTAGCGGGAGGCCTTTCCTACAATGAGCAGTTCTTC.

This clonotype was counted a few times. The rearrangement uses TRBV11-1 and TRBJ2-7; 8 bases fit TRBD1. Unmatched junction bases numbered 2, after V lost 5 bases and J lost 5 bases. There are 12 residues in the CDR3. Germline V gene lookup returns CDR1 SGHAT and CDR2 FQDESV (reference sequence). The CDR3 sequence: CASSGQGHEQYV. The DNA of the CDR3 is TGTGCCAGCAGCGGACAGGGTCACGAGCAGTACGTC.

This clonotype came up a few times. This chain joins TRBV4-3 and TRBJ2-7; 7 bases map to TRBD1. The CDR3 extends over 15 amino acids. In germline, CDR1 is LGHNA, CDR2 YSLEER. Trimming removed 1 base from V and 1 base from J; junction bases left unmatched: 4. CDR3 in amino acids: CASSQARQGSYEQYF. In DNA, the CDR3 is TGCGCCAGCAGCCAAGCTCGACAGGGTTCCTACGAGCAGTACTTC.

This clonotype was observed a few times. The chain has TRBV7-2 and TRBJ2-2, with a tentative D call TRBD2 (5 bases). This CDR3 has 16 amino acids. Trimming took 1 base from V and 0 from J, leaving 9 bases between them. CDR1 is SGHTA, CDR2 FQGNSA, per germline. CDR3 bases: TGTGCCAGCAGCTTAGAAGGACTGACGAACACCGGGGAGCTGTTTTTT. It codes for CASSLEGLTNTGELFF.

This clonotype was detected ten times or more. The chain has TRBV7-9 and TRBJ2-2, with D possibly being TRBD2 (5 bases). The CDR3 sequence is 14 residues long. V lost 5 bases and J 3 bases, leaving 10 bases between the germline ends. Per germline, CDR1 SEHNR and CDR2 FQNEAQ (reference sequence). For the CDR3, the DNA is TGTGCCAGCAGCGCGGGTGTTTACACCGGGGAGCTGTTTTTT. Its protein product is CASSAGVYTGELFF.

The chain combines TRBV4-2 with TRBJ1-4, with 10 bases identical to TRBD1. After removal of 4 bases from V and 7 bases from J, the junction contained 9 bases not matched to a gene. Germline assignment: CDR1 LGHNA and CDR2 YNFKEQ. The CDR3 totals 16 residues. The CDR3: CASSPGQGPLSEKLFF. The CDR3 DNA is TGTGCCAGCAGCCCGGGACAGGGGCCCCTTAGTGAAAAACTGTTTTTT.

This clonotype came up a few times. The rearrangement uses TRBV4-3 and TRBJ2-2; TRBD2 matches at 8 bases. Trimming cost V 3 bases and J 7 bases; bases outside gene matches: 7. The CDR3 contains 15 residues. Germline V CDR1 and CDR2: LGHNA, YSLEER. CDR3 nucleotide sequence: TGCGCCAGCAGCCAGGAAGCGGGGGCGGTCGGGGAGCTGTTTTTT. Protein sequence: CASSQEAGAVGELFF.

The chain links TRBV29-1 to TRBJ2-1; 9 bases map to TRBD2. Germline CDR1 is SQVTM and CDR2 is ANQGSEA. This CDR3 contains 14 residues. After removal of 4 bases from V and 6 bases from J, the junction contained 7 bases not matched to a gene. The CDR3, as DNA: TGCAGCGTTGTCGGCGGGGGGGCCATCAATGAGCAGTTCTTC. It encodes CSVVGGGAINEQFF.

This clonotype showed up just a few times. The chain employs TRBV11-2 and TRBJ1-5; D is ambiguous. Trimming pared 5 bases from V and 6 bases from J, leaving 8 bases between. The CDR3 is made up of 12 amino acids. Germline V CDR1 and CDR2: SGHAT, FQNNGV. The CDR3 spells CASSERGQPQHF. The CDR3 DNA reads TGTGCCAGCAGCGAACGCGGTCAGCCCCAGCATTTT.